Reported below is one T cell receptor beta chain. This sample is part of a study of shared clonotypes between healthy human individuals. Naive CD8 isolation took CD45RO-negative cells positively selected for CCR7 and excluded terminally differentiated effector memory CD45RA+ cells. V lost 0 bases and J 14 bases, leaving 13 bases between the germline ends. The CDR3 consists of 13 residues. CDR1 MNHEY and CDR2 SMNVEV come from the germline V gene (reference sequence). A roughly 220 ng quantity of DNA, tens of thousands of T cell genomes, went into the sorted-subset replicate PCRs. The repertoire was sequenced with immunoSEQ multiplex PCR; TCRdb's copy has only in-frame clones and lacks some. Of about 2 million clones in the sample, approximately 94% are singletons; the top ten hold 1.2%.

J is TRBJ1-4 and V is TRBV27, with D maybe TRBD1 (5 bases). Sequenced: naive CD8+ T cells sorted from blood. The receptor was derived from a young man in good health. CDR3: CASSLSSGSGLFF. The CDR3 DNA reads TGTGCCAGCAGTTTATCATCTGGGTCAGGGCTGTTTTTT. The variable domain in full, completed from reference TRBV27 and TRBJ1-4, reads EAQVTQNPRYLITVTGKKLTVTCSQNMNHEYMSWYRQDPGLGLRQIYYSMNVEVTDKGDVPEGYKVSRKEKRNFPLILESPSPNQTSLYFCASSLSSGSGLFFGSGTQLSVL.